Sequencing of this T cell receptor beta chain was carried out in a study of cytomegalovirus exposure and HLA in healthy donors. Remarks on this clone: Its antigen remains unidentified.

The study's findings and limits: In vitro confirmation showed three CMV-associated chains to be CMV antigen specific. In a later analysis, HLA-associated TCR beta chains were more clonally expanded than equally common others. A classifier reportedly called cytomegalovirus status with high sensitivity and specificity. The authors later found most CMV-associated TCR beta chains appeared HLA-restricted.

The primer mix had 60 Vbeta and 13 Jbeta primers. The data were produced by immunoSEQ multiplex PCR, yet TCRdb's version contains in-frame clones alone and is incomplete. The table lists about 180,000 clones, 81% of them singletons. The trim removed 4 bases at V and 7 bases at J, leaving 8 bases unmatched. The germline gives CDR1 MGHRA, CDR2 YSYEKL. The CDR3 is 14 residues long. V is TRBV4-1 and J is TRBJ2-7, with 9 bases identical to TRBD1. The clonotype comes from a woman aged 18-29 years in good health and CMV-seropositive. Sequencing was performed on PBMCs. The CDR3 sequence: CASSPVGTGWEQYF. DNA for the CDR3: TGCGCCAGCAGCCCCGTGGGGACAGGGTGGGAGCAGTACTTC.